This T cell receptor beta chain was recovered during a study of shared clonotypes between healthy human individuals. Regarding the study as a whole: Generation probability values for non-shared clonotypes were lower than those for clonotypes shared by all four donors. The low donor count limited represented genetic and exposure-history diversity. Read depth was anticipated to influence clonotype sharing among donors.

In the case of this clone: Its antigen is undetermined.

The authors' processing: With immunoSEQ giving junction-only sequences and no quality scores, filtering differed. Profiled with immunoSEQ multiplex PCR; TCRdb holds only in-frame clones, not every one. V, J and clone size are those of that table, while D and trimming were read from the DNA. Counted here are roughly 330,000 clones, less than 85% occurring once; the ten biggest clones make up about a tenth. The CDR3 contains 16 residues. CDR1 and CDR2 (germline): SGHAT, FQDESV (reference sequence). The V segment lost 4 bases and the J segment 4 bases; nucleotides outside the gene matches: 13. Sequenced sample: memory CD4+ T cells sorted from blood. Subset noted: CD45RA-negative fraction. The V call is TRBV11-1, the J call TRBJ2-7; 7 bases fit TRBD1. This sequence originates from a man aged 30-40 years in good health. The CDR3 loop reads CASSSPKGQQLYEQYF. The CDR3 DNA is TGTGCCAGCAGCTCCCCAAAGGGACAGCAACTTTACGAGCAGTACTTC.